Listed below are T cell receptor beta chains from one sample, sequenced in a study of T cell responses to AZD1222 COVID-19 vaccine. Profiling relied on immunoSEQ multiplex PCR, and the TCRdb table lists in-frame clones only, not all of them. This sample's table has about 140,000 clones. Sequences were obtained from peripheral blood. Receptors originate from an adult in good health. The conserved cysteine and the conserved F or W are not part of the CDR3 here. A D gene is named only where the DNA matches it firmly.

TRBV11-2	TRBJ2-7	TRBD2	ASSLVASGGYEQY
TRBV18	TRBJ2-2	-	ASSPPRSNTGELF
TRBV13	TRBJ2-5	TRBD2	ASSLGRPSYSEAGAIETQY
TRBV27	TRBJ1-5	-	ASSRSQGLGNQPQH
TRBV3-1/TRBV3-2	TRBJ1-3	-	ASSQDRGRRNTIY
TRBV3-1/TRBV3-2	TRBJ1-4	TRBD1	ASRLQGGGGEKLF
TRBV5-1	TRBJ2-5	-	ASSLRGEETQY
TRBV5-5	TRBJ1-6	-	ASSFRDYGSPLH
TRBV28	TRBJ1-5	-	ASSGTYNQPQH
TRBV19	TRBJ1-5	TRBD1	ASRPGQGPWGFQH
TRBV10-1	TRBJ2-7	TRBD1	ASSGTGESYEQY
TRBV30	TRBJ1-6	TRBD1	AWSDGQGDSPLH
TRBV6-5	TRBJ1-2	TRBD1	ASSPPGQANYGYT
TRBV6-5	TRBJ2-7	-	ASRGPGQKYEQY
TRBV5-4	TRBJ1-6	-	ASSSRQYNSPLH
TRBV19	TRBJ1-1	TRBD1	ASYLSDRAVTEAF
TRBV19	TRBJ2-5	-	ASSKGRGSETQY
TRBV4-3	TRBJ1-2	-	ASSQPAGASYGYT
TRBV7-3	TRBJ2-6	-	ASSLGPPGANVLT
TRBV9	TRBJ1-1	TRBD1	ASSRSGGQGAVNTEAF
TRBV18	TRBJ1-3	TRBD1	ASSPSGGSGNTIY
TRBV11-2	TRBJ1-1	-	ASSWPGIVNTEAF
TRBV7-3	TRBJ1-1	-	ASSLNWGEVAF
TRBV3-1/TRBV3-2	TRBJ1-1	-	ASSQRQRTGTEAF
TRBV9	TRBJ1-1	-	ASSVAETRNTEAF
TRBV24-1	TRBJ2-5	-	ATSQTHQETQY
TRBV7-9	TRBJ2-3	TRBD1	ASSLPTGGPGTDTQY
TRBV19	TRBJ1-5	-	ASSIALGHNQPQH
TRBV9	TRBJ1-1	-	ASSPPTGRATEAF
TRBV11-2	TRBJ1-2	-	ASDTGPYGYT
TRBV18	TRBJ1-2	-	ASSPIETGSYGYT
TRBV28	TRBJ1-2	TRBD1	ASGTATGVYGYT